The 25 T cell receptor beta chains below all came from one sample that was sequenced in a study. Generated by immunoSEQ multiplex PCR, the TCRdb table keeps only in-frame clones and is missing some. Of around 50,000 clones detected, more than 85% appear once; the ten largest clones hold about 10%. The source material was PBMCs. The receptors originated from a middle-aged man with rheumatoid arthritis.

This clone was observed a handful of times. The chain carries TRBV6-1 and TRBJ1-1; no definite D call. The CDR3 extends over 14 amino acids. Germline V CDR1 and CDR2: MNHNS, SASEGT. V shed 1 base and J shed 0 bases, with 6 bases lying between them. This CDR3 reads CASSEDRMNTEAFF. The CDR3 DNA reads TGTGCCAGCAGTGAAGATAGGATGAACACTGAAGCTTTCTTT.

The chain carries TRBV2 and TRBJ2-1, with 9 bases that match TRBD1. Germline values: CDR1 SNHLY, CDR2 FYNNEI. V lost 8 bases and J lost 10; bases outside the gene matches: 12. The CDR3 has 14 residues. CDR3 DNA: TGTGCCAGCCGCGGGACAGGGACAGCGGGAGAGCAGTTCTTC. Translated, it gives CASRGTGTAGEQFF.

The chain couples TRBV19 to TRBJ1-6; D is possibly TRBD1 (6 bases). The CDR3 totals 16 residues. The germline CDR1 and CDR2 sequences are LNHDA and SQIVND (reference sequence). The V end was cut by 3 bases, the J end by 0 bases, with 9 bases between. CDR3 in DNA: TGTGCCAGTAGTATCGGGGACAACTCCTATAATTCACCCCTCCACTTT. Its protein product is CASSIGDNSYNSPLHF.

V is TRBV30 and J is TRBJ1-2, with D possibly matching TRBD1 (6 bases). Per the germline V gene, CDR1 is GTSNPN and CDR2 is SVGIG (reference sequence). The CDR3 sequence is 15 residues long. V dropped 0 bases and J dropped 0 bases, with 11 bases sitting between them. In nucleotides, the CDR3 is TGTGCCTGGAGTGTAACCAGGGGAGCTAACTATGGCTACACCTTC. Translating gives CAWSVTRGANYGYTF.

This clone was detected only once. This rearrangement joins TRBV5-5 to TRBJ2-6; D gene ambiguous. From germline, CDR1 is SGHKS and CDR2 YYEKEE (reference sequence). There are 17 residues in the CDR3. With 0 bases removed from V and 0 bases from J, the gap between germline ends came to 10 bases. The CDR3 DNA sequence: TGTGCCAGCAGCTTGGTGGCAGGCCTCTCTGGGGCCAACGTCCTGACTTTC. Protein: CASSLVAGLSGANVLTF.

The chain links TRBV6-1 to TRBJ1-5; D gene uncertain. The V and J ends lost 1 base and 4 bases respectively, with 8 bases between them. Per the germline V gene, CDR1 is MNHNS and CDR2 is SASEGT. CDR3 length equals 14 residues. The CDR3 DNA is TGTGCCAGCAGTGAAGGGGCGGGTAATCAGCCCCAGCATTTT. Its protein product is CASSEGAGNQPQHF.

The chain carries TRBV18 and TRBJ2-2, with 9 bases lining up with TRBD1. V gave up 3 bases and J gave up 5 bases; unmatched junction bases: 7. This CDR3 has 16 residues. In germline, CDR1 is KGHSH, CDR2 LQKENI. The CDR3 nucleotides read TGTGCCAGCTCACCGCCGGGACAGGGACGAACCGGGGAGCTGTTTTTT. Translation gives CASSPPGQGRTGELFF.

J is TRBJ1-2 and V is TRBV6-5; a weak D match, TRBD1 (5 bases). The CDR3 runs 14 residues. Trimming shortened V by 5 bases and J by 6 bases, and 16 bases separated the two germline ends. Per germline, CDR1 MNHEY and CDR2 SVGAGI. CDR3 bases: TGTGCCAGCAGTCATTCAGGGACGGGAGATGGCTACACCTTC. Translated: CASSHSGTGDGYTF.

This chain joins TRBV28 and TRBJ2-2, with 7 bases aligning to TRBD1. The CDR3 contains 14 residues. J lost 6 bases, V lost 5 bases, and 6 bases had no gene match. The germline V gene encodes CDR1 MDHEN and CDR2 SYDVKM. The CDR3 sequence: CASSRQGRPGELFF. For the CDR3, the DNA is TGTGCCAGCAGTAGACAGGGTCGGCCCGGGGAGCTGTTTTTT.

J is TRBJ1-2 and V is TRBV7-8; 12 nucleotides align to TRBD1. CDR1 is SGHVS, CDR2 FQNEAQ, per germline. CDR3 length equals 15 residues. V lost 1 base to trimming and J lost 8 bases; unmatched junction nucleotides: 5. The CDR3 DNA reads as TGTGCCAGCAGCTTAGTATGGGACAGGGGGCAAGGCTACACCTTC. Its translation is CASSLVWDRGQGYTF.

The CDR3 nucleotides read TGTGCCAGTAGTAACAAACAGGGTAGGGCTTTCTTT. It is translated as CASSNKQGRAFF. This chain links TRBV19 with TRBJ1-1, with D tentatively TRBD1 (6 bases). V was shortened by 4 bases and J by 11 bases, with 14 bases between the two germline ends. This CDR3 is 12 amino acids long. CDR1 and CDR2 from the germline V gene are LNHDA and SQIVND (reference sequence).

This clone appeared once. This rearrangement joins TRBV11-3 to TRBJ2-7; 7 bases match TRBD1. The CDR3 length is 15 residues. Losses at the gene ends were 2 bases for V and 3 bases for J; bases not matched to a gene: 7. In germline, CDR1 is SGHNT, CDR2 YENEEA. The CDR3: CASSLYPGQVYEQYF. The CDR3 nucleotides read TGTGCCAGCAGCTTATATCCTGGACAGGTCTACGAGCAGTACTTC.

V usage is TRBV7-2 and J usage is TRBJ2-3; 8 bases are shared with TRBD2. The CDR3 runs to 15 residues. Germline CDR1 is SGHTA and CDR2 is FQGNSA. The J segment lost 2 bases and the V segment lost 4 bases, leaving 5 bases of the junction unmatched. This chain's CDR3 is CASSSSGGVTDTQYF. CDR3 in DNA: TGTGCCAGCAGCTCGAGCGGGGGAGTCACAGATACGCAGTATTTT.

The V and J genes are TRBV19 and TRBJ2-6; D remains ambiguous. CDR1 LNHDA and CDR2 SQIVND come from the germline V gene (reference sequence). The CDR3 consists of 17 residues. V was clipped by 4 bases and J by 2 bases, with 15 bases between them. The CDR3: CASSTRLGIPGANVLTF. CDR3 bases: TGTGCCAGTAGTACTCGGTTAGGAATCCCTGGGGCCAACGTCCTGACTTTC. Variable domain in full (rest from reference TRBV19 and TRBJ2-6): DGGITQSPKYLFRKEGQNVTLSCEQNLNHDAMYWYRQDPGQGLRLIYYSQIVNDFQKGDIAEGYSVSREKKESFPLTVTSAQKNPTAFYLCASSTRLGIPGANVLTFGAGSRLTVL.

This sequence joins TRBV7-9 and TRBJ2-7; 10 bases are shared with TRBD1. CDR3 length: 14 residues. J lost 5 bases, V lost 2 bases, and 3 bases had no gene match. Germline V gives CDR1 SEHNR, CDR2 FQNEAQ (reference sequence). In nucleotides, the CDR3 is TGTGCCAGCAGCTTACGTGGGACAGGGGACGAGCAGTACTTC. This codes for CASSLRGTGDEQYF.

To note about this clone: A much larger clone differs from this one at a single base, so this may be a read error. The chain carries TRBV7-3 and TRBJ1-1; D may be TRBD1 (6 bases). The CDR3 is 13 residues long. Trimming cost V 5 bases and J 1 base, with 8 bases left between them. Germline V gene data show CDR1 as SGHTA and CDR2 as FQGTGA. The DNA of the CDR3 is TGTGCCAGCAGCCGACAGGAGAACACTGAAGCTTTCTTT. Protein: CASSRQENTEAFF.

The V and J genes are TRBV30 and TRBJ1-1; no reliable D call. V was cut by 0 bases and J by 7 bases, with 6 bases left in between. CDR3 length: 11 amino acids. Germline lookup yields CDR1 GTSNPN and CDR2 SVGIG (reference sequence). The CDR3 DNA follows: TGTGCCTGGAGTGTAGGAGGTGAAGCTTTCTTT. It translates to CAWSVGGEAFF.

The CDR3 region is CASSPIRTSGIPNEQFF. The CDR3 DNA follows: TGTGCCAGCAGCCCTATAAGGACTAGCGGGATTCCTAATGAGCAGTTCTTC. V usage is TRBV7-6 and J usage is TRBJ2-1; 12 nucleotides agree with TRBD2. Germline values: CDR1 SGHVS, CDR2 FNYEAQ. After removal of 5 bases from V and 7 bases from J, the junction contained 12 bases not matched to a gene. This CDR3 has 17 amino acids.

This chain joins TRBV9 and TRBJ2-7, with a possible D match to TRBD1 (6 bases). The V gene lost 2 bases and the J gene lost 2 bases, with 14 bases spanning the gap. CDR3 size: 15 residues. Germline V gene sequence: CDR1 SGDLS, CDR2 YYNGEE. The CDR3 region has the DNA TGTGCCAGCAGCGTGGGGGCGGGCGGAACCTACGAGCAGTACTTC. Amino acid sequence: CASSVGAGGTYEQYF.

The V gene is TRBV13, the J gene TRBJ1-1; D is unresolved. From germline, CDR1 is PRHDT and CDR2 FYEKMQ (reference sequence). There are 14 residues in the CDR3. V shed 5 bases and J shed 1 base, with 11 bases lying between them. CDR3 region: CASSPLRQNTEAFF. DNA of the CDR3: TGTGCCAGCAGCCCACTTCGACAGAACACTGAAGCTTTCTTT.

This clone was recorded a few times. V is TRBV11-3 and J is TRBJ2-2, with TRBD1 matching 8 bases. Trimming at V came to 5 bases and at J to 4 bases, leaving 6 bases not matched to a gene. Germline V lookup: CDR1 SGHNT, CDR2 YENEEA. This CDR3 is 15 amino acids long. The CDR3 sequence: CASSLGTGSTGELFF. The CDR3 bases are TGTGCCAGCAGCCTCGGGACAGGCTCCACCGGGGAGCTGTTTTTT.

CDR3 nucleotide sequence: TGTGCCAGCAGAAAAGGGGGCAGGGTCGAGCAGTACTTC. Protein sequence: CASRKGGRVEQYF. The chain links TRBV6-5 to TRBJ2-7; TRBD1 matches at 7 bases. V was clipped by 6 bases and J by 6 bases; unmatched bases: 8. Per germline, CDR1 MNHEY and CDR2 SVGAGI. This CDR3 region has 13 residues.

The rearrangement uses TRBV6-5 and TRBJ2-5, with 7 bases identical to TRBD2. The ends lost 6 bases at V and 2 bases at J; junction bases unmatched: 3. Germline V lookup: CDR1 MNHEY, CDR2 SVGAGI. The CDR3 extends over 13 amino acids. The CDR3 sequence is CASSLGGQETQYF. In DNA, the CDR3 is TGTGCCAGCAGCCTGGGGGGGCAAGAGACCCAGTACTTC.

This clone was observed a single time. This chain joins TRBV5-1 and TRBJ2-2; D unclear. Per germline, CDR1 SGHRS and CDR2 YFSETQ. CDR3 length: 16 residues. With 1 base removed from V and 1 base from J, the gap between germline ends came to 11 bases. For the CDR3, the DNA is TGCGCCAGCAGCTTGATGTCGGTGAGGAACACCGGGGAGCTGTTTTTT. Its translation is CASSLMSVRNTGELFF.

The gene calls are TRBV7-8 and TRBJ2-7; D gene ambiguous. There are 11 residues in the CDR3. Trimming stripped 5 bases from V and 3 bases from J, with 5 bases between. Germline CDR1 is SGHVS and CDR2 is FQNEAQ. The CDR3 bases are TGTGCCAGCAGCCTCTACTACGAGCAGTACTTC. Translating it yields CASSLYYEQYF.